The source of this T cell receptor beta chain is a study of OX40 agonist ivuxolimab in advanced cancers. Background on the study: Treatment of patients was with ivuxolimab, an agonistic anti-OX40 (CD134) antibody. Dose-escalation patients suffered from hepatocellular carcinoma, melanoma, renal cell or head and neck cancer.

V lost 2 bases and J 5 bases, leaving 10 bases between the germline ends. Per germline, CDR1 SGHDT and CDR2 YYEEEE. The CDR3 extends over 13 amino acids. Only one count was recorded for this clone. What it recognizes is unknown. The study's findings and limits: At doses 0.1 to 3.0 mg/kg, CD4+ and CD8+ clones expanded.

The assay was immunoSEQ multiplex PCR, and TCRdb's table has in-frame clones only and misses some. Of some 60,000 clones in the sample, 85% to 95% were seen once. The investigators sampled blood at baseline, at cycle 4 day 1, and at cycle 7 day 1. The TCR comes from an adult with an advanced solid tumor such as melanoma, head and neck, liver or kidney cancer. This chain links TRBV5-6 with TRBJ1-1, with a possible D match to TRBD1 (6 bases). The starting material was CD4+ or CD8+ T cells sorted from blood, obtained in a trial of the OX40 agonist ivuxolimab. CDR3 sequence: CASSFGGRTEAFF. The CDR3 region has the DNA TGTGCCAGCAGCTTCGGGGGCCGGACTGAAGCTTTCTTT.